This T cell receptor (beta chain) was observed in a study of cytomegalovirus exposure and HLA in healthy donors. Trimming took 7 bases from V and 7 from J, leaving 16 bases between them. CDR1 is MDHEN and CDR2 is SYDVKM in the germline V gene. The CDR3 consists of 14 residues. Whereas donors were nominally healthy upon sampling, unrecorded immune exposures were probable. The PCR used 60 Vbeta and 13 Jbeta primers. Original handling: In a later analysis, the count reached about 75 million unique TCR beta chains, with approximately 11 million shared. Here immunoSEQ multiplex PCR was the method, and the copy in TCRdb shows in-frame clones only, minus some. D and trimming come from the DNA, and the V and J calls and clone size come from that table. The data contain 180,000 or so clones, approximately 80% of them singletons.

The sequenced sample consisted of PBMCs. The chain combines TRBV28 with TRBJ2-2; unclear D gene. The TCR was taken from a woman aged 50 to 65 in good health and CMV-seronegative. The CDR3 DNA sequence: TGTGCCAGCACCAACTACACGGTTCACGGGGAGCTGTTTTTT. Protein product: CASTNYTVHGELFF.